This T cell receptor (beta chain) comes out of a study of identical twins. Germline assignment: CDR1 SQVTM and CDR2 ANQGSEA. The CDR3 runs to 14 residues. The V gene lost 3 bases and the J gene lost 3 bases, with 11 bases spanning the gap. The table lists this clonotype with many counts. Its antigen is currently unknown. Each CDR3 protein is one row after TCRdb ran MiXCR on the 5' RACE reads. The table has some 97,000 distinct CDR3 sequences, 5.9% seen once. Study-level results: In cord blood, abundant beta clonotypes had fewer insertions; memory showed no trend.

This receptor was taken from a woman aged 50 to 65 in good health. Sequencing was done on a sample of memory T cells sorted from blood. V usage is TRBV29-1 and J usage is TRBJ2-2; D gene uncertain. The CDR3 loop reads CSVELSRDTGELFF. The CDR3 bases are TGCAGCGTTGAGTTGTCTAGGGACACCGGGGAGCTGTTTTTT.